This TCR beta chain emerged from a study of patients and donors after allogeneic stem cell transplantation. Trimming pared 8 bases from V and 0 bases from J, leaving 23 bases between. CDR1 and CDR2 from the germline V gene are SQVTM and ANQGSEA. This CDR3 region has 17 residues. TCRdb called the RT-PCR reads again in MiXCR, with one record for every CDR3 protein. The sample yields about a million distinct CDR3 sequences, over 15% seen once. This clonotype showed up just a few times. The V call is TRBV29-1, the J call TRBJ2-1; D gene uncertain. The clonotype comes from a human donor who was either an allogeneic HSCT recipient or a stem cell or donor lymphocyte infusion donor (not recorded which). It is not recorded whose cells these are; they may come from a transplant donor. The sample comprised blood, either unsorted or a sorted T cell fraction (not recorded which). CDR3 sequence (DNA): TGCAGCTCCCTCCGTGGCCCCGGGCTCCGCTCCTACAATGAGCAGTTCTTC. The encoded protein is CSSLRGPGLRSYNEQFF.